These 11 T cell receptor beta chains came from one sample sequenced in a study of beta chain features in type 1 diabetes. The study reverse transcribed the entire isolated RNA, so it sequenced expressed TCRB transcripts. The assay was immunoSEQ multiplex PCR, and TCRdb's table has in-frame clones only and misses some. This sample has about 140,000 clones; about 10% occur once, and the top ten carry around 1.2%. Sequencing input: naive CD4+ T cells from blood. These receptors all stem from a man aged 18 to 29 in good health.

The chain links TRBV5-4 to TRBJ1-2; TRBD1 agrees at 7 bases. From germline, CDR1 is SGHNT and CDR2 YYREEE (reference sequence). Trimming took 4 bases from V and 4 from J; bases not matched to a gene: 7. The CDR3 covers 14 residues. In DNA form, the CDR3 reads TGTGCCAGCAGCCTTGACAGGGAGGTCTATGGCTACACCTTC. Translating it yields CASSLDREVYGYTF. The variable domain in full, with the rest retrieved from reference TRBV5-4 and TRBJ1-2, is ETGVTQSPTHLIKTRGQQVTLRCSSQSGHNTVSWYQQALGQGPQFIFQYYREEENGRGNFPPRFSGLQFPNYSSELNVNALELDDSALYLCASSLDREVYGYTFGSGTRLTVV.

Only a few counts were recorded for this clone. V usage is TRBV2 and J usage is TRBJ1-1; D is perhaps TRBD1 (5 bases). V shed 8 bases and J shed 4 bases, with 20 bases lying between them. Germline V gene data show CDR1 as SNHLY and CDR2 as FYNNEI. The CDR3 contains 15 residues. For the CDR3, the DNA is TGTGCCAGCGGCCATGTAAGGGGTGGAAGCACTGAAGCTTTCTTT. Its protein is CASGHVRGGSTEAFF. Supplemented by reference TRBV2 and TRBJ1-1, the full variable domain reads EPEVTQTPSHQVTQMGQEVILRCVPISNHLYFYWYRQILGQKVEFLVSFYNNEISEKSEIFDDQFSVERPDGSNFTLKIRSTKLEDSAMYFCASGHVRGGSTEAFFGQGTRLTVV.

There are a few counts of this clone. The chain combines TRBV10-3 with TRBJ1-1; no reliable D call. Germline V gene lookup returns CDR1 ENHRY and CDR2 SYGVKD. The CDR3 contains 12 residues. The V end lost 10 bases, the J end lost 1 base, and 10 bases lay between the germline ends. CDR3 residues: CATRTGNTEAFF. For the CDR3, the DNA is TGTGCCACCCGGACTGGGAACACTGAAGCTTTCTTT.

The rearrangement uses TRBV5-4 and TRBJ2-1, with 11 bases matching TRBD1. Germline lookup yields CDR1 SGHNT and CDR2 YYREEE (reference sequence). This CDR3 has 16 amino acids. Unmatched junction bases numbered 12, after V lost 4 bases and J lost 9 bases. The CDR3 region has the DNA TGTGCCAGCAGCCGAAAGCCGGGACAGGGGGAGGGTGAGCAGTTCTTC. Translated: CASSRKPGQGEGEQFF.

This clone was observed a few times. The chain uses TRBV4-3 and TRBJ2-6, with a weak D call TRBD1 (6 bases). Trimming pared 5 bases from V and 3 bases from J, leaving 11 bases between. The CDR3 runs to 15 residues. The germline gives CDR1 LGHNA, CDR2 YSLEER. The CDR3 region has the DNA TGCGCCAGCAGCTCCCAGGGGAATGGGGCCAACGTCCTGACTTTC. It translates to CASSSQGNGANVLTF.

The chain links TRBV6-1 to TRBJ2-5; 13 bases agree with TRBD2. V lost 4 bases, J lost 5 bases, and 10 bases stayed unmatched. There are 17 residues in the CDR3. Germline assignment: CDR1 MNHNS and CDR2 SASEGT. CDR3 coding DNA: TGTGCCAGCAGTGCTCCTTTCGGGACTAGCGGGGTGGAGACCCAGTACTTC. Its protein product is CASSAPFGTSGVETQYF.

The J gene is TRBJ2-3, the V gene TRBV6-5; 7 positions agree with TRBD2. Germline-derived CDR1 and CDR2 are MNHEY and SVGAGI. This CDR3 contains 14 residues. J was trimmed by 6 bases and V by 5 bases; bases with no gene match: 8. The CDR3 sequence: CASSVNGRWDTQYF. The CDR3 nucleotides are TGTGCCAGCAGTGTAAACGGGAGGTGGGATACGCAGTATTTT.

This clone was detected a few times. The V and J genes are TRBV18 and TRBJ2-1; tentative D call: TRBD1 (5 bases). V was cut by 3 bases and J by 0 bases, with 15 bases left in between. From germline, CDR1 is KGHSH and CDR2 LQKENI. This CDR3 spans 17 amino acids. CDR3 loop: CASSPWATGSSYNEQFF. CDR3 coding DNA: TGTGCCAGCTCACCTTGGGCTACAGGTAGCTCCTACAATGAGCAGTTCTTC.

The chain joins TRBV7-2 to TRBJ2-2, with no clear D. V was clipped by 4 bases and J by 8 bases, with 20 bases between them. CDR3 length: 16 amino acids. Germline V gene lookup returns CDR1 SGHTA and CDR2 FQGNSA. The CDR3 is CASSSRGISVPGELFF. The CDR3 nucleotides are TGTGCCAGCAGCTCAAGAGGCATTTCTGTACCAGGGGAGCTGTTTTTT.

The V call is TRBV7-3, the J call TRBJ2-3; possible D gene TRBD2, 5 bases. Germline values: CDR1 SGHTA, CDR2 FQGTGA. The CDR3 totals 14 residues. V was trimmed by 4 bases and J by 0 bases, leaving 8 bases between them. CDR3 loop: CASSSTSSTDTQYF. For the CDR3, the DNA is TGTGCCAGCAGCTCTACTAGTAGCACAGATACGCAGTATTTT.

This clone has only a few counts. The J gene is TRBJ1-4, the V gene TRBV4-3; D unclear. The germline V gene encodes CDR1 LGHNA and CDR2 YSLEER. The CDR3 has 15 residues. V shed 0 bases and J shed 2 bases, with 7 bases lying between them. The CDR3 nucleotides are TGCGCCAGCAGCCAAGAACGGTTCACTAATGAAAAACTGTTTTTT. Its translation is CASSQERFTNEKLFF.